Each of the 14 T cell receptor beta chains below was sequenced from the same sample in a study of graft-versus-host responses after intestinal transplantation. No antigen has been identified for these receptors. Sequenced by immunoSEQ multiplex PCR; TCRdb stores in-frame clones only, minus some. The table lists about 93,000 clones, approximately 92% of them singletons. The starting material was unstimulated CD8+ T cells sorted from spleen or lymph node cells, obtained before intestinal transplant. These receptors were obtained from a human donor who received an intestinal transplant.

The chain links TRBV5-1 to TRBJ1-2; D gene ambiguous. CDR3 length: 16 amino acids. Deletions cut 0 bases from V and 6 bases from J, with 18 bases between. Germline CDR1 and CDR2: SGHRS and YFSETQ. The CDR3 sequence is CASSLEPGETLDGYTF. CDR3 sequence (DNA): TGCGCCAGCAGCTTGGAACCCGGGGAAACCCTAGATGGCTACACCTTC.

V gene TRBV4-1 combines with J gene TRBJ2-7; D may be TRBD2 (6 bases). The length of the CDR3 is 15 residues. Germline V gene data show CDR1 as MGHRA and CDR2 as YSYEKL. V was trimmed by 5 bases and J by 2 bases, leaving 16 bases between them. The chain's CDR3 is CASSLVTTSAYEQYF. CDR3 DNA sequence: TGCGCCAGCAGCTTAGTCACGACTAGTGCCTACGAGCAGTACTTC.

The chain uses TRBV6-1 and TRBJ1-5; D is unclear. V was trimmed by 0 bases and J by 0 bases, leaving 18 bases between them. There are 19 residues in the CDR3. CDR1 and CDR2 (germline): MNHNS, SASEGT. The CDR3 loop reads CASSEAPLRSRGSNQPQHF. CDR3 DNA sequence: TGTGCCAGCAGTGAAGCTCCCCTCCGTTCTCGGGGTAGCAATCAGCCCCAGCATTTT.

The chain has TRBV5-8 and TRBJ2-5; the D gene is possibly TRBD1 (6 bases). This CDR3 spans 14 amino acids. Deletions cut 3 bases from V and 2 bases from J, with 11 bases between. Germline V gene lookup returns CDR1 SGHTS and CDR2 YDEGEE. The CDR3 sequence is CASSWGHLQETQYF. The DNA for the CDR3 is TGTGCCAGCAGCTGGGGACACCTTCAAGAGACCCAGTACTTC.

A remark on this clone: The junction and the germline gene differ at one end; a read error may be behind it. The genes are TRBV6-1 and TRBJ2-5; D is unclear. The CDR3 is made up of 16 amino acids. The V gene's germline CDR1 is MNHNS and CDR2 SASEGT. CDR3 in amino acids: CASSEQDFGFSWFPNF. The CDR3 region has the DNA TGTGCCAGCAGTGAACAGGATTTTGGCTTTTCTTGGTTCCCCAACTTC.

The rearrangement uses TRBV9 and TRBJ2-3; 10 bases are a match to TRBD2. Germline trimming cut 0 bases from V and 4 bases from J; bases unmatched to any gene: 5. The germline V gene has CDR1 SGDLS and CDR2 YYNGEE. The CDR3 runs to 16 residues. The CDR3 region has the DNA TGTGCCAGCAGCGTAGTAGTAGCGGGGGGAGCAGATACGCAGTATTTT. It specifies CASSVVVAGGADTQYF. Filled out from reference TRBV9 and TRBJ2-3, the complete variable domain reads DSGVTQTPKHLITATGQRVTLRCSPRSGDLSVYWYQQSLDQGLQFLIQYYNGEERAKGNILERFSAQQFPDLHSELNLSSLELGDSALYFCASSVVVAGGADTQYFGPGTRLTVL.

This clone came up once. The rearrangement links TRBV27 to TRBJ1-6; perhaps TRBD1 as D (6 bases). Per the germline V gene, CDR1 is MNHEY and CDR2 is SMNVEV (reference sequence). V lost 3 bases and J lost 8, with 8 bases in between. CDR3 length equals 13 residues. CDR3 residues: CASSFEGDSPLHF. As DNA, the CDR3 is TGTGCCAGCAGTTTTGAGGGGGATTCACCCCTCCACTTT.

V is TRBV2 and J is TRBJ2-7; 10 bases fit TRBD2. CDR1 is SNHLY, CDR2 FYNNEI, per germline. Trimming removed 5 bases from V and 3 bases from J; junction bases left unmatched: 1. The CDR3 totals 13 residues. CDR3 sequence reads: CASSWTSGYEQYF. CDR3 DNA sequence: TGTGCCAGCAGTTGGACTAGCGGCTACGAGCAGTACTTC. Looking up the rest from reference TRBV2 and TRBJ2-7 gives the full variable domain: EPEVTQTPSHQVTQMGQEVILRCVPISNHLYFYWYRQILGQKVEFLVSFYNNEISEKSEIFDDQFSVERPDGSNFTLKIRSTKLEDSAMYFCASSWTSGYEQYFGPGTRLTVT.

The rearrangement joins TRBV11-2 to TRBJ2-7; 9 bases align to TRBD2. Germline CDR1 reads SGHAT; CDR2 reads FQNNGV. V was clipped by 6 bases and J by 6 bases; unmatched bases: 9. The CDR3 consists of 14 residues. This chain's CDR3 is CASSWGTSFPEQYF. In nucleotides, the CDR3 is TGTGCCAGCAGTTGGGGGACTAGCTTCCCCGAGCAGTACTTC.

This rearrangement joins TRBV19 to TRBJ1-5; 8 nucleotides align to TRBD1. The CDR3 runs to 14 residues. Germline-derived CDR1 and CDR2 are LNHDA and SQIVND (reference sequence). J lost 5 bases, V lost 1 base, and 1 base had no gene match. CDR3 sequence: CASSIGTGHQPQHF. The CDR3 nucleotides are TGTGCCAGTAGTATAGGGACAGGGCATCAGCCCCAGCATTTT.

CDR3 nucleotides: TGTGCCAGCAGTGAAATGGTGAGGGAGGGGTCCTACAATGAGCAGTTCTTC. Translating it yields CASSEMVREGSYNEQFF. V is TRBV6-1 and J is TRBJ2-1, with 7 bases that match TRBD2. This CDR3 is built from 17 residues. V lost 2 bases to trimming and J lost 1 base; unmatched junction nucleotides: 8. CDR1 is MNHNS, CDR2 SASEGT, per germline.

This sequence joins TRBV6-5 and TRBJ2-5; possibly TRBD2 for D (6 bases). The CDR3 has 13 residues. Between the trimmed V and J ends, which lost 2 bases and 5 bases, there was a span of 9 bases. Per the germline V gene, CDR1 is MNHEY and CDR2 is SVGAGI. The CDR3 loop is CASSYVRGETQYF. CDR3 in DNA: TGTGCCAGCAGTTACGTTCGGGGGGAGACCCAGTACTTC.

V is TRBV4-1 and J is TRBJ1-1; no firm D call. There are 16 residues in the CDR3. CDR1 is MGHRA, CDR2 YSYEKL, per germline. Trimming took off 1 base at V and 1 base at J, with 13 bases between the two ends. CDR3 bases: TGCGCCAGCAGCCAAGCCCCGGGTCTTGGGAACACTGAAGCTTTCTTT. This gives the protein CASSQAPGLGNTEAFF.

The rearrangement uses TRBV30 and TRBJ1-1; TRBD1 agrees at 7 bases. Germline V gene data show CDR1 as GTSNPN and CDR2 as SVGIG (reference sequence). The CDR3 extends over 13 amino acids. The V and J ends lost 8 bases and 3 bases, in that order; junction bases with no gene match: 9. CDR3 amino acids: CASPGGWDTEAFF. CDR3 nucleotides: TGTGCCAGCCCAGGGGGATGGGACACTGAAGCTTTCTTT.